The clone carrying this TCR beta chain has ten or more counts. The antigen is unknown. These data come from a study of T-cell reconstitution after alpha-beta-depleted transplantation in children. The CDR3 length is 13 residues. V gave up 4 bases and J gave up 5 bases, with 8 bases separating them. Study findings and constraints: Day-60 TCRbeta diversity that was high in some patients was derived from surviving recipient T cells and thymic progenitors. Among T cells one year after transplant, newly produced cells accounted for most counts and diversity. By about two months after transplant, alpha-beta T cells reportedly arose from several hundred graft clones that had expanded.

Using unique molecular identifiers, the investigators prepared the TCRbeta library. TCRdb re-analysed the PCR reads in MiXCR, keeping a single row per CDR3 protein. The sample consists of about 200,000 distinct CDR3 sequences, approximately 6.8% of them appearing once. The genes are TRBV12-3 or TRBV12-4 and TRBJ2-2, with D perhaps given as TRBD1 or TRBD2 (5 bases each). The origin of this receptor is a girl under three years old with combined immunodeficiency, due to receive a stem cell transplant. Sequenced here: PBMCs, sampled before TCRalphabeta/CD19-depleted stem cell transplant. CDR3 amino acids: CASSSRETGELFF. CDR3 in DNA: TGTGCCAGCAGTTCCAGGGAGACCGGGGAGCTGTTTTTT.